Listed below are T cell receptor beta chains from one sample, sequenced in a study of T cell responses to AZD1222 COVID-19 vaccine. TCRdb keeps only in-frame clones here, not all; method: immunoSEQ multiplex PCR. The sample lists 150,000 to 200,000 clones; roughly 92% were seen once. Sequencing used peripheral blood, obtained on day 0 of AZD1222 vaccination. Receptor source: an adult in good health. The CDR3 runs from the conserved cysteine through the conserved F or W. A D gene is named only where the DNA matches it firmly. Not all rows give a size; the values are once, few, many and, for expanded clones, a class.

clone size,J gene,V gene,D gene,CDR3 protein,CDR3 DNA
-,TRBJ2-5,TRBV11-2,TRBD2,CASTSRGVEETQYF,TGTGCCAGCACCTCTCGGGGGGTGGAAGAGACCCAGTACTTC
-,TRBJ1-2,TRBV29-1,TRBD1,CSGRRQGADGYTF,TGCAGCGGCCGCCGACAGGGGGCTGATGGCTACACCTTC
once,TRBJ1-1,TRBV29-1,-,CSVEVLMNTEAFF,TGCAGCGTTGAAGTGTTAATGAACACTGAAGCTTTCTTT
-,TRBJ2-1,TRBV29-1,TRBD2,CSLRTSGSSYNEQFF,TGCAGCTTACGGACTAGCGGGAGCTCCTACAATGAGCAGTTCTTC
-,TRBJ1-5,TRBV19,-,CASSIDWGSNQPQHF,TGTGCCAGTAGTATAGATTGGGGTAGCAATCAGCCCCAGCATTTT
-,TRBJ2-1,TRBV5-1,TRBD1,CASSTAGTGIMNEQFF,TGCGCCAGCAGCACCGCCGGGACAGGGATTATGAATGAGCAGTTCTTC
once,TRBJ1-3,TRBV5-8,TRBD1,CASSFKQGGTGNTIYF,TGTGCCAGCAGCTTTAAACAGGGGGGCACTGGAAACACCATATATTTT
-,TRBJ1-5,TRBV4-1,TRBD1,CASSHGGQGVNQPQHF,TGCGCCAGCAGTCACGGGGGGCAGGGGGTAAATCAGCCCCAGCATTTT
-,TRBJ1-1,TRBV29-1,-,CSACRGGDTEAFF,TGCAGCGCCTGCAGGGGTGGGGACACTGAAGCTTTCTTT
-,TRBJ1-4,TRBV5-1,-,CASSPDHGEKLFF,TGCGCCAGCAGCCCGGACCATGGTGAAAAACTGTTTTTT
-,TRBJ1-6,TRBV2,TRBD1,CASRQFLGGRGRSYNSPLHF,TGTGCCAGCAGACAATTCTTGGGCGGCAGGGGGCGTTCCTATAATTCACCCCTCCACTTT
-,TRBJ1-5,TRBV6-4,-,CASSDRGGNQPQHF,TGTGCCAGCAGTGACAGGGGCGGCAATCAGCCCCAGCATTTT
-,TRBJ1-4,TRBV4-2,-,CASSQDLGRATFATNEKLFF,TGTGCCAGCAGCCAAGATCTTGGGAGGGCTACCTTCGCAACTAATGAAAAACTGTTTTTT
-,TRBJ2-2,TRBV5-4,-,CASKGGTNTGELFF,TGTGCCAGCAAAGGCGGGACAAACACCGGGGAGCTGTTTTTT
-,TRBJ2-3,TRBV24-1,-,CATSEPGTLGTDTQYF,TGTGCCACCAGTGAACCCGGGACCCTGGGCACAGATACGCAGTATTTT
-,TRBJ1-5,TRBV6-5,TRBD1,CASIRDREVRQPQHF,TGTGCCAGCATCCGGGACAGGGAAGTGCGTCAGCCCCAGCATTTT
few,TRBJ1-3,TRBV3-1/TRBV3-2,-,CASSQDITGGNTIYF,TGTGCCAGCAGCCAGGACATAACCGGTGGGAACACCATATATTTT
-,TRBJ2-5,TRBV6-1,-,CASSEIWGQETQYF,TGTGCCAGCAGTGAAATCTGGGGGCAAGAGACCCAGTACTTC
-,TRBJ1-2,TRBV30,-,CAFQDSTSYGYTF,TGTGCCTTCCAGGACAGTACCTCGTATGGCTACACCTTC
-,TRBJ1-2,TRBV7-9,TRBD1,CASSLAIGTDYGYTF,TGTGCCAGCAGCTTAGCTATTGGGACAGACTATGGCTACACCTTC
-,TRBJ2-3,TRBV30,TRBD2,CACALAGTDTQYF,TGTGCCTGTGCGCTAGCGGGCACAGATACGCAGTATTTT
-,TRBJ2-1,TRBV6-1,TRBD2,CASSDWTSGIYNEQFF,TGTGCCAGCAGTGATTGGACTAGCGGGATCTACAATGAGCAGTTCTTC
-,TRBJ1-2,TRBV11-2,-,CASSLALRDYGYTF,TGTGCCAGCAGCTTAGCCCTGAGGGACTATGGCTACACCTTC
-,TRBJ1-1,TRBV7-9,TRBD1,CASSYGTVAEAFF,TGTGCCAGCAGCTACGGGACAGTTGCTGAAGCTTTCTTT
-,TRBJ2-5,TRBV11-2,TRBD2,CASSKGLAGGRETQYF,TGTGCCAGCAGCAAGGGACTAGCGGGAGGGAGAGAGACCCAGTACTTC
-,TRBJ1-5,TRBV6-1,-,CASSEWGGESQPQHF,TGTGCCAGCAGTGAGTGGGGGGGCGAAAGTCAGCCCCAGCATTTT
-,TRBJ2-3,TRBV3-1/TRBV3-2,TRBD1,CASSRLLGGQSTDTQYF,TGTGCCAGCAGCCGACTGTTAGGGGGCCAAAGCACAGATACGCAGTATTTT
-,TRBJ1-3,TRBV6-1,-,CASSEGSGNTIYF,TGTGCCAGCAGTGAGGGTTCAGGAAACACCATATATTTT
-,TRBJ2-2,TRBV11-3,-,CASSFLAGELFF,TGTGCCAGCAGCTTCTTGGCGGGGGAGCTGTTTTTT
-,TRBJ2-7,TRBV6-5,-,CASTTGYNYEQYF,TGTGCCAGCACGACAGGCTACAACTACGAGCAGTACTTC
-,TRBJ2-7,TRBV27,TRBD2,CASSLGTSGYEQYF,TGTGCCAGCAGTTTAGGTACTAGCGGCTACGAGCAGTACTTC
once,TRBJ2-4,TRBV7-9,TRBD1,CASSSTGGEAKNIQYF,TGTGCCAGCAGCTCGACAGGGGGGGAAGCCAAAAACATTCAGTACTTC
-,TRBJ1-6,TRBV3-1/TRBV3-2,-,CASSTRNSPLHF,TGTGCCAGCAGCACACGTAATTCACCCCTCCACTTT
-,TRBJ2-1,TRBV9,TRBD2,CASSVELAGTYNEQFF,TGTGCCAGCAGCGTAGAACTAGCGGGTACTTACAATGAGCAGTTCTTC
-,TRBJ1-2,TRBV9,-,CASSQDSNYGYTF,TGTGCCAGCAGCCAGGACAGTAACTATGGCTACACCTTC
-,TRBJ1-3,TRBV25-1,-,CASSVPISNTIYF,TGTGCCAGCAGTGTACCGATCAGTAACACCATATATTTT
-,TRBJ1-1,TRBV4-1,TRBD1,CASSQDRQGGTEAFF,TGCGCCAGCAGCCAAGATCGACAGGGAGGAACTGAAGCTTTCTTT
-,TRBJ2-1,TRBV27,TRBD2,CASNPGLPVGEQFF,TGTGCCAGCAACCCGGGACTACCTGTAGGTGAGCAGTTCTTC
-,TRBJ2-1,TRBV29-1,-,CSVESSSFDNEQFF,TGCAGCGTTGAAAGTTCTAGCTTTGACAATGAGCAGTTCTTC
-,TRBJ2-2,TRBV10-2,-,CASSESVKSGELFF,TGCGCCAGCAGTGAGTCGGTAAAATCCGGGGAGCTGTTTTTT
-,TRBJ2-7,TRBV30,-,CAWSYRTDPTEQYF,TGTGCCTGGAGCTACCGGACAGACCCCACCGAGCAGTACTTC
-,TRBJ2-2,TRBV4-1,-,CASSQFRENTGELFF,TGCGCCAGCAGCCAATTCAGGGAGAACACCGGGGAGCTGTTTTTT